Given below is one T cell receptor beta chain in context. Its antigen remains unknown. Through Arm-PCR of CDR3 regions and iRepertoire HTBI primers, TCR beta libraries were built. MiXCR, applied by TCRdb to the multiplex PCR reads, yields one record per CDR3 protein. The table lists hundreds of thousands of distinct CDR3 sequences, approximately 23% of them singletons. The time point here: persistent/refractory GD, antithyroid drugs over 5 years with positive TRAb. The TCR library was prepared using RNA isolated from PBMCs. Graves' disease diagnosis followed American Thyroid Association guidelines. A volume of about 9 milliliters of peripheral blood was collected in EDTA tubes. These data are taken from a study of regulatory T cells in long-lasting Graves disease. This CDR3 contains 15 residues. Trimming shortened V by 0 bases and J by 1 base, and 11 bases separated the two germline ends. In germline, CDR1 is SGHNT, CDR2 YYREEE (reference sequence).

Study-level findings and limits: Lower TCR diversity characterized persistent Graves' patients relative to newly diagnosed patients. It was peripheral blood alone, not thyroid tissue, that was studied.

The receptor was isolated from a female donor with Graves disease. The chain combines TRBV5-4 with TRBJ2-7; no reliable D call. The specimen was peripheral blood mononuclear cells (PBMCs), collected when the disease was refractory, from a patient treated with antithyroid drugs. CDR3 in amino acids: CASSLEGSGSYEQYF. In nucleotides, the CDR3 is TGTGCCAGCAGCTTGGAGGGCAGTGGGTCCTACGAGCAGTACTTC.